Sequencing of this T cell receptor beta chain was carried out in a study of T cells in localized non-small cell lung cancer. Study findings and constraints: It remains possible that heterogeneity exists, since only one tumor region was sequenced. A median of roughly 55 of the top 100 tumor clones appeared in adjacent lung, which was paired and uninvolved. Clonality peaked in uninvolved adjacent lung rather than tumor.

In regard to this clone: Its specificity is unknown.

Germline V gene lookup returns CDR1 SNHLY and CDR2 FYNNEI. Trimming stripped 0 bases from V and 3 bases from J, with 11 bases between. The CDR3 has 15 residues. Using immunoSEQ multiplex PCR, the repertoire was profiled, and TCRdb retains in-frame clones only, with some absent. The sample gives around 8,000 clones, approximately 93% of which show up once; under 3% is in the top ten. Source: peripheral blood, taken before any cancer treatment. The V gene is TRBV2, the J gene TRBJ2-5; D unclear. The sequence was obtained from a woman between 35 and 70 years old with stage I lung adenocarcinoma. DNA of the CDR3: TGTGCCAGCAGTGAAGCGTGGGCGGCAAAAGAGACCCAGTACTTC. Protein: CASSEAWAAKETQYF.